This T cell receptor beta chain was documented in a study of blood T cell repertoires in COVID-19. Study details: Material from acute and convalescent COVID-19 was sourced from the United States, Italy and Spain. The analysed material was cDNA or gDNA that came from T cells, B-cell-depleted T cells, or PBMCs.

In the study's own analysis: Estimation of nucleated cell counts was performed using reference gene primer amplification. TCRdb keeps only in-frame clones here, not all; method: immunoSEQ multiplex PCR. The D gene and trimming were derived from the DNA, and the V and J assignments and clone size from that table. In the table there are roughly 51,000 clones, about nine tenths of which are singletons. Germline lookup yields CDR1 GTSNPN and CDR2 SVGIG (reference sequence). Trimming took off 0 bases at V and 3 bases at J, with 17 bases between the two ends. CDR3 size: 16 residues. The sequence came from a man aged 70-80 years with acute or convalescent COVID-19. This sequence joins TRBV30 and TRBJ1-2; TRBD1 might be the D (5 bases). The material sequenced was peripheral blood. The CDR3 loop reads CAWSVQVNQWDYGYTF. CDR3 bases: TGTGCCTGGAGTGTACAGGTCAATCAGTGGGACTATGGCTACACCTTC.